This TCR beta chain was identified during a study of blood T cell repertoires in COVID-19. Authors' analysis steps: Cell counts per sample came from amplifying reference gene primers. Assay used: immunoSEQ multiplex PCR; TCRdb lists only in-frame clones, some missing. From that table come the V and J calls and clone size; the DNA was used to work out D and trimming. The sample has more than 250,000 clones; approximately 87% are singletons. The CDR3 length is 13 residues. Trimming pared 5 bases from V and 4 bases from J, leaving 10 bases between. Germline loops: CDR1 MDHEN, CDR2 SYDVKM. The specimen sequenced was peripheral blood. This sequence joins TRBV28 and TRBJ2-3, with D perhaps TRBD2 (5 bases). The TCR was taken from a human donor in a cohort sampled during active COVID-19. CDR3 residues: CASSRGLSDTQYF. The CDR3 bases are TGTGCCAGCAGTCGCGGACTCTCAGATACGCAGTATTTT.